This is a list of T cell receptor beta chains from one sample in a study of cytomegalovirus exposure and HLA in healthy donors. This table comes from immunoSEQ multiplex PCR, and its TCRdb copy is limited to in-frame clones, with some not included. The sample records a few hundred thousand clones, 80% to 90% being singletons. The specimen was PBMCs. These receptors came from a man in his thirties or forties in good health and CMV-seronegative. The CDR3 runs from the conserved cysteine through the conserved F or W. The D gene is left open where the match is weak. For some rows the clone size is stated as once, few or many, or as a class when expanded; others skip it.

j_call: TRBJ2-7
clone_size: NA
d_call: NA
v_call: TRBV7-9
cdr3_nt: TGTTCCAGCAGCTTAATAGGACAGAGCTACGAGCAGTACTTC
cdr3_aa: CSSSLIGQSYEQYF

j_call: TRBJ1-1
clone_size: few
d_call: NA
v_call: TRBV4-3
cdr3_nt: TGCGCCAGCAGCCAAGAGCCCGGGAACACTGAAGCTTTCTTT
cdr3_aa: CASSQEPGNTEAFF

j_call: TRBJ1-4
clone_size: NA
d_call: NA
v_call: TRBV5-1
cdr3_nt: TGCGCCAGCAGCTTGCAGGGTAAGGTGGATGAAAAACTGTTTTTT
cdr3_aa: CASSLQGKVDEKLFF

j_call: TRBJ2-5
clone_size: NA
d_call: NA
v_call: TRBV7-9
cdr3_nt: TGTGCCAGCAGCTCCGACACGGTGCCCCAGTACTTC
cdr3_aa: CASSSDTVPQYF

j_call: TRBJ1-5
clone_size: NA
d_call: NA
v_call: TRBV7-2
cdr3_nt: TGTGCCAGCAGCTTAGTCCCCGGGGGGGATCAGCCCCAGCATTTT
cdr3_aa: CASSLVPGGDQPQHF

j_call: TRBJ2-7
clone_size: NA
d_call: TRBD2
v_call: TRBV28
cdr3_nt: TGTGCCAGCAGTTTAGGACTAGATTATTACGAGCAGTACTTC
cdr3_aa: CASSLGLDYYEQYF

j_call: TRBJ2-1
clone_size: NA
d_call: TRBD1
v_call: TRBV7-9
cdr3_nt: TGTGCCAGCAGCCCTACAGGGGGTGCTGAGCAGTTCTTC
cdr3_aa: CASSPTGGAEQFF

j_call: TRBJ1-4
clone_size: NA
d_call: TRBD1
v_call: TRBV7-8
cdr3_nt: TGTGCCAGCAGCTTAGCGTGGGGACAGGGCCTTGAAAAACTGTTTTTT
cdr3_aa: CASSLAWGQGLEKLFF

j_call: TRBJ2-7
clone_size: NA
d_call: TRBD1
v_call: TRBV4-1
cdr3_nt: TGCGCCAGCAGCCAAGATGGGGGACAGGGAAAAACCTACGAGCAGTACTTC
cdr3_aa: CASSQDGGQGKTYEQYF

j_call: TRBJ2-7
clone_size: NA
d_call: NA
v_call: TRBV10-1
cdr3_nt: TGCGCCAGCAGTGAGTCCTACCTTCTCAGACAACCCTACGAGCAGTACTTC
cdr3_aa: CASSESYLLRQPYEQYF

j_call: TRBJ2-1
clone_size: once
d_call: NA
v_call: TRBV7-8
cdr3_nt: TGTGCCAGCAGCTTGGGGGCTCACCAGTACAATGAGCAGTTCTTC
cdr3_aa: CASSLGAHQYNEQFF

j_call: TRBJ1-1
clone_size: NA
d_call: TRBD1
v_call: TRBV5-1
cdr3_nt: TGCGCCAGCAGCTGGGGACAGGGGGGAAACACTGAAGCTTTCTTT
cdr3_aa: CASSWGQGGNTEAFF

j_call: TRBJ2-5
clone_size: NA
d_call: TRBD1
v_call: TRBV6-1
cdr3_nt: TGTGCCAGCAGTGGGACAGGTTTAGAGACCCAGTACTTC
cdr3_aa: CASSGTGLETQYF

j_call: TRBJ1-3
clone_size: once
d_call: NA
v_call: TRBV7-3
cdr3_nt: TGTGCCAGCAGCTTAACTAGGGGAAAAGGCTCGTCTGGAAACACCATATATTTT
cdr3_aa: CASSLTRGKGSSGNTIYF

j_call: TRBJ1-1
clone_size: NA
d_call: NA
v_call: TRBV2
cdr3_nt: TGTGCCAGCAGGTTCAGGGAAGTGGACACTGAAGCTTTCTTT
cdr3_aa: CASRFREVDTEAFF

j_call: TRBJ1-5
clone_size: NA
d_call: NA
v_call: TRBV19
cdr3_nt: TGTGCCAGTAGTTTGACAGGAGGTGGCCAGCCCCAGCATTTT
cdr3_aa: CASSLTGGGQPQHF

j_call: TRBJ1-1
clone_size: few
d_call: TRBD1
v_call: TRBV11-2
cdr3_nt: TGTGCCAGCAGCCTAGGACAGGCGGCCACTGAAGCTTTCTTT
cdr3_aa: CASSLGQAATEAFF

j_call: TRBJ2-5
clone_size: NA
d_call: NA
v_call: TRBV4-3
cdr3_nt: TGCGCCAGCAGCCAAGATTTCCCCCGGACCCAGTACTTC
cdr3_aa: CASSQDFPRTQYF

j_call: TRBJ2-7
clone_size: NA
d_call: TRBD1
v_call: TRBV5-6
cdr3_nt: TGTGCCAGCAGCACCATGTCGACAGGGGCACACGAGCAGTACTTC
cdr3_aa: CASSTMSTGAHEQYF

j_call: TRBJ1-2
clone_size: NA
d_call: NA
v_call: TRBV16
cdr3_nt: TGTGCCAGCACCCCACAGGGCACCTTAAGTGGCTACACCTTC
cdr3_aa: CASTPQGTLSGYTF

j_call: TRBJ1-1
clone_size: NA
d_call: NA
v_call: TRBV15
cdr3_nt: TGTGCCACCAGCAGAGAGACAGAATACGCTGAAGCTTTCTTT
cdr3_aa: CATSRETEYAEAFF

j_call: TRBJ1-5
clone_size: few
d_call: TRBD1
v_call: TRBV7-2
cdr3_nt: TGTGCCAGCAGCTCCCTAGGCGGACAGGGCATGGCGCCCCAGCATTTT
cdr3_aa: CASSSLGGQGMAPQHF

j_call: TRBJ2-1
clone_size: NA
d_call: TRBD2
v_call: TRBV14
cdr3_nt: TGTGCCAGCAGGAAGGGACTAAGCCATGAGCAGTTCTTC
cdr3_aa: CASRKGLSHEQFF

j_call: TRBJ2-7
clone_size: NA
d_call: TRBD1
v_call: TRBV5-5
cdr3_nt: TGTGCCAGCAGCCCCGGGACAGGGTACTCCTACGAGCAGTACTTC
cdr3_aa: CASSPGTGYSYEQYF

j_call: TRBJ1-1
clone_size: NA
d_call: TRBD1
v_call: TRBV5-4
cdr3_nt: TGTGCCAGCCAGACAGGGATCGACGCAGTCACTGAAGCTTTCTTT
cdr3_aa: CASQTGIDAVTEAFF

j_call: TRBJ2-2
clone_size: few
d_call: TRBD2
v_call: TRBV11-3
cdr3_nt: TGTGCCAGCAGCGAAGCTAGCGGGGCGGGAACCGGGGAGCTGTTTTTT
cdr3_aa: CASSEASGAGTGELFF

j_call: TRBJ1-1
clone_size: NA
d_call: NA
v_call: TRBV11-2
cdr3_nt: TGTGCCAGCAGCTTAGATTCTGGAGGGAGGACCACTGAAGCTTTCTTT
cdr3_aa: CASSLDSGGRTTEAFF

j_call: TRBJ2-7
clone_size: NA
d_call: NA
v_call: TRBV10-1
cdr3_nt: TGCGCCAGCAGTGAGTCGGCGGAATACGAGCAGTACTTC
cdr3_aa: CASSESAEYEQYF

j_call: TRBJ1-5
clone_size: NA
d_call: NA
v_call: TRBV28
cdr3_nt: TGTGCCAGCACCCCTCAAACAAGGACAGAGGGCAGGATTCGGCAGCCCCAGCATTTT
cdr3_aa: CASTPQTRTEGRIRQPQHF

j_call: TRBJ2-1
clone_size: NA
d_call: TRBD2
v_call: TRBV25-1
cdr3_nt: TGTGCCAGCAGTGAGGGGGGGGTTTTTCGTGAGCAGTTCTTC
cdr3_aa: CASSEGGVFREQFF

j_call: TRBJ2-2
clone_size: NA
d_call: NA
v_call: TRBV7-9
cdr3_nt: TGTGCCAGCAGCTTGTATCCGACAGAGTCCACCGGGGAGCTGTTTTTT
cdr3_aa: CASSLYPTESTGELFF

j_call: TRBJ2-1
clone_size: NA
d_call: TRBD1
v_call: TRBV27
cdr3_nt: TGTGCCAGCAAGCTCCGGGACAGGACCAACAATGAGCAGTTCTTC
cdr3_aa: CASKLRDRTNNEQFF

j_call: TRBJ2-1
clone_size: NA
d_call: NA
v_call: TRBV2
cdr3_nt: TGTGCCAGCATCCGGACGGGGTACAATGAGCAGTTCTTC
cdr3_aa: CASIRTGYNEQFF

j_call: TRBJ2-7
clone_size: NA
d_call: TRBD1
v_call: TRBV28
cdr3_nt: TGTGCCAGCAGTTTCTCGGGACAGGGGAACTACGAGCAGTACTTC
cdr3_aa: CASSFSGQGNYEQYF

j_call: TRBJ1-6
clone_size: NA
d_call: TRBD1
v_call: TRBV5-5
cdr3_nt: TGTGCCAGCCGTTTGGGACAGGGGACTTCACCCCTCCACTTT
cdr3_aa: CASRLGQGTSPLHF

j_call: TRBJ2-2
clone_size: NA
d_call: NA
v_call: TRBV7-7
cdr3_nt: TGTGCTAGCAGCTTCCAGACGAACACCGGGGAGCTGTTTTTT
cdr3_aa: CASSFQTNTGELFF

j_call: TRBJ2-3
clone_size: NA
d_call: NA
v_call: TRBV7-9
cdr3_nt: TGTGCCAGCAGCCGAGACACCACAGATACGCAGTATTTT
cdr3_aa: CASSRDTTDTQYF

j_call: TRBJ1-1
clone_size: NA
d_call: TRBD1
v_call: TRBV9
cdr3_nt: TGTGCCAGCAGCGCCCCTCCGTGGGACAGCTCTCAGAACACTGAAGCTTTCTTT
cdr3_aa: CASSAPPWDSSQNTEAFF

j_call: TRBJ2-7
clone_size: NA
d_call: NA
v_call: TRBV5-1
cdr3_nt: TGCGCCAGCAGCTTGGAGGGCGACAGCTACGAGCAGTACTTC
cdr3_aa: CASSLEGDSYEQYF

j_call: TRBJ2-7
clone_size: NA
d_call: TRBD1
v_call: TRBV19
cdr3_nt: TGTGCCAGTAGTCCCTCTTGGTCCGACAGGGGCTACGAGCAGTACTTC
cdr3_aa: CASSPSWSDRGYEQYF